This TCR beta chain is from a study of blood T cell repertoires in COVID-19. Looked up from germline, CDR1 is LNHDA and CDR2 is SQIVND (reference sequence). Trimming left V 7 bases short and J 0 bases short, with 9 bases between. The length of the CDR3 is 13 residues. Assay: immunoSEQ multiplex PCR; the TCRdb copy retains only in-frame clones and omits some. The sample lists fewer than 250,000 clones, 80% to 95% occurring once. The rearrangement joins TRBV19 to TRBJ1-2; maybe TRBD1 (5 bases). Sequenced: peripheral blood. This clonotype was obtained from a man younger than 45 with COVID-19, enrolled during active disease. The CDR3 sequence is CASTTGSNYGYTF. For the CDR3, the DNA is TGTGCCAGTACTACAGGCTCTAACTATGGCTACACCTTC.